The text below deals with one T cell receptor beta chain. The data are from a study of cytomegalovirus exposure and HLA in healthy donors. PCR primers comprised 60 Vbeta and 13 Jbeta primers. Sequencing was performed with immunoSEQ multiplex PCR; in TCRdb, only in-frame clones are kept and a portion is missing. The data hold roughly 190,000 clones, with 62% observed a single time. Sequencing input: PBMCs. This receptor was taken from a man aged 40-50 years in good health and CMV-seronegative.

The chain's CDR3 is CASSPGLYNEQFF. The CDR3 nucleotides read TGCGCCAGCAGCCCAGGACTGTATAATGAGCAGTTCTTC. The genes are TRBV5-1 and TRBJ2-1, with D maybe TRBD2 (5 bases). The germline CDR1 and CDR2 sequences are SGHRS and YFSETQ. The germline V and J ends were trimmed by 4 bases and 7 bases, with 12 bases remaining between them. The CDR3 is 13 amino acids.